This entry concerns a single T cell receptor (beta chain). These data belong to a study of shared clonotypes between healthy human individuals. CD4+ cell separation produced CD45RA+ naive and CD45RA-negative memory subsets. Sorted-subset replicate PCR reactions were performed with approximately 200 ng DNA, corresponding to roughly 30,000 T cell genomes. Produced via immunoSEQ multiplex PCR; TCRdb's table is partial and in-frame only. The profile shows around 2.3 million clones, approximately 96% of them singletons. The clonotype was recovered from a man in his late teens or twenties in good health. The sequencing sample was made of naive CD4+ T cells sorted from blood. Subset reported: CD45RA+ positively selected.

The CDR3 sequence: CATSATPQGSYEQYF. The CDR3 nucleotides are TGTGCCACCAGCGCCACCCCCCAGGGCTCCTACGAGCAGTACTTC. J is TRBJ2-7 and V is TRBV15; TRBD1 is a possible D gene (5 bases). The V end lost 5 bases, the J end lost 0 bases, and 14 bases lay between the germline ends. The germline gives CDR1 LNHNV, CDR2 YYDKDF (reference sequence). The CDR3 covers 15 residues. Variable domain in full (rest from reference TRBV15 and TRBJ2-7): DAMVIQNPRYQVTQFGKPVTLSCSQTLNHNVMYWYQQKSSQAPKLLFHYYDKDFNNEADTPDNFQSRRPNTSFCFLDIRSPGLGDTAMYLCATSATPQGSYEQYFGPGTRLTVT.